Below are 8 T cell receptor beta chains sequenced from a single sample in a study of early T cells in non-severe SARS-CoV-2 infection. A single record per CDR3 protein comes from TCRdb applying MiXCR to the 5' RACE reads. The sample consists of about 83,000 distinct CDR3 sequences, about an eighth of them appearing once. Sequencing was carried out using whole blood. The receptors originated from an adult who was a healthcare worker with PCR-confirmed SARS-CoV-2 infection or an uninfected control (not recorded which).

The chain carries TRBV9 and TRBJ2-1; a weak D match, TRBD2 (5 bases). Germline loops: CDR1 SGDLS, CDR2 YYNGEE. CDR3 size: 14 residues. V was pared by 4 bases and J by 4 bases, with 12 bases between. As DNA, the CDR3 is TGTGCCAGCAGCCCGGCCCCGGGATACAATGAGCAGTTCTTC. The encoded protein is CASSPAPGYNEQFF.

This clonotype appeared many times. V gene TRBV30 combines with J gene TRBJ1-1; no definite D call. The CDR3 loop spans 12 amino acids. Germline loops: CDR1 GTSNPN, CDR2 SVGIG (reference sequence). V was clipped by 4 bases and J by 0 bases, with 6 bases between them. The CDR3 loop reads CAWTRMNTEAFF. Written as DNA, the CDR3 is TGTGCCTGGACCAGGATGAACACTGAAGCTTTCTTT.

The chain joins TRBV30 to TRBJ1-1, with D possibly TRBD1 on 5 matching bases. Germline CDR1 reads GTSNPN; CDR2 reads SVGIG (reference sequence). V shed 0 bases and J shed 1 base, with 9 bases lying between them. The length of the CDR3 is 14 residues. The CDR3 loop is CAWSVLGGNTEAFF. The CDR3 DNA follows: TGTGCCTGGAGTGTACTCGGGGGGAACACTGAAGCTTTCTTT.

Many counts were recorded for this clonotype. The gene calls are TRBV5-1 and TRBJ1-4, with D uncertain. Germline lookup yields CDR1 SGHRS and CDR2 YFSETQ. V dropped 0 bases and J dropped 1 base, with 7 bases sitting between them. This CDR3 is 15 amino acids long. CDR3 sequence: CASSLVTGTNEKLFF. The DNA of the CDR3 is TGCGCCAGCAGCTTGGTTACCGGAACTAATGAAAAACTGTTTTTT.

V usage is TRBV11-2 and J usage is TRBJ1-4; D might be TRBD1 (6 bases). The V gene lost 5 bases and the J gene lost 8 bases, with 12 bases spanning the gap. CDR1 and CDR2 (germline): SGHAT, FQNNGV. The CDR3 is made up of 13 amino acids. CDR3 loop: CASSGTGGEKLFF. The CDR3 DNA is TGTGCCAGCAGCGGGACCGGGGGCGAAAAACTGTTTTTT.

This clonotype was picked up a small number of times. V is TRBV11-1 and J is TRBJ1-1; D unresolved. This CDR3 comprises 11 residues. The germline gives CDR1 SGHAT, CDR2 FQDESV (reference sequence). With 3 bases removed from V and 7 bases from J, the gap between germline ends came to 6 bases. The CDR3, as DNA: TGTGCCAGCAGCTTGGACGGTGAAGCTTTCTTT. This sequence encodes CASSLDGEAFF. Full variable domain (remainder filled in from reference TRBV11-1 and TRBJ1-1): EAEVAQSPRYKITEKSQAVAFWCDPISGHATLYWYRQILGQGPELLVQFQDESVVDDSQLPKDRFSAERLKGVDSTLKIQPAELGDSAMYLCASSLDGEAFFGQGTRLTVV.

Concerning this clonotype: Sequence at one end of the junction differs from germline and may be a read error. This chain uses TRBV25-1 with TRBJ1-2, with D hard to call. The CDR3 totals 12 residues. Looked up from germline, CDR1 is MGHDK and CDR2 is SYGVNS. CDR3 sequence reads: CASSGYYGQLVF. CDR3 in DNA: TGTGCCAGCAGTGGGTATTACGGGCAGCTCGTTTTC.

The chain employs TRBV21-1 and TRBJ2-4; the D call TRBD1 from the table was never checked on the DNA. TRBV21-1 is annotated as a pseudogene. CDR3 length: 13 amino acids. DNA for the CDR3: TGTGCCAGCAGTCGACAGCAGAAAAACATTCAGTACTTC. Amino acids: CASSRQQKNIQYF.